One TCR beta chain is described in this entry. One end of the junction fails to match germline, which may point to a read error. In the authors' workflow: Estimated nucleated cell counts came from reference gene primer amplification. TCRdb keeps only in-frame clones here, not all; method: immunoSEQ multiplex PCR. V, J and clone size are those of that table, while D and trimming were read from the DNA. This sample has 150,000 to 200,000 clones; more than 75% occur once, and the top ten carry approximately 6%. Looked up from germline, CDR1 is SGHKS and CDR2 is YYEKEE (reference sequence). This CDR3 is built from 13 residues. This specimen belongs to a study of blood T cell repertoires in COVID-19.

Sequencing was carried out using peripheral blood. V is TRBV5-5 and J is TRBJ1-5, with 10 bases lining up with TRBD1. This receptor was taken from a man aged 35-49 years with active or convalescent COVID-19. Written as DNA, the CDR3 is TGTGCCAGCAGCTTGGAGACAGGGGGCGGGAGATATTTT. Its translation is CASSLETGGGRYF.